This TCR beta chain was sequenced during a study of T cells in Graves' hyperthyroidism and ophthalmopathy. Study-wide points: Ophthalmopathy was model-predicted a median around 6.7 months pre-onset.

For this clonotype: Its antigen is not known.

The study enrolled patients aged 18 to 65 with newly diagnosed hyperthyroidism of under 2 months' duration. Trimming stripped 4 bases from V and 4 bases from J, with 13 bases between. CDR3 length equals 14 residues. Germline V gene lookup returns CDR1 WNHNN and CDR2 SYGVQD (reference sequence). Template material for amplifying TCR beta CDR3 regions consisted of RNA transcripts. An initial round of RT-PCR targeting the TCR CDR3 relied on the HTBI primer set. TCRdb reanalysed the multiplex PCR reads using MiXCR and keeps one entry per CDR3 protein. The sample consists of around 720,000 distinct CDR3 sequences, about a third of them appearing once.

The sequence came from a woman between 35 and 50 years old with Graves' hyperthyroidism. What was sequenced was blood. This chain links TRBV10-1 with TRBJ1-1; D may be TRBD1 (5 bases). CDR3 region: CASSGGGEATEAFF. CDR3 DNA sequence: TGCGCCAGCAGTGGTGGAGGGGAGGCCACTGAAGCTTTCTTT.